Below, 23 T cell receptor beta chains from the same sample are listed, as sequenced in a study of cytomegalovirus exposure and HLA in healthy donors (dated by TCRdb to the late 2010s). Library preparation was by the immunoSEQ multiplex PCR assay. For the multiplex PCR, a mixture combining 60 forward primers for TCR Vbeta segments and 13 reverse primers for TCR Jbeta segments was used. As stored in TCRdb, this immuneACCESS dataset retains in-frame rearrangements with V and J assigned. A fraction of the clones does not appear; measured against another copy, unresolved V genes explain less than half of the discrepancy, and the remainder lacks a known reason. The table for this sample lists about 43,000 clones; around 58% of them were counted only once. Approximately 12% of the sample belongs to the ten largest clones. The specimen was PBMCs. The receptors shown here come from a man in his sixties in good health and CMV-seropositive.

The chain joins TRBV7-3 to TRBJ2-1; tentatively, D is TRBD2 (5 bases). The CDR3 extends over 16 amino acids. With 5 bases removed from V and 6 bases from J, the gap between germline ends came to 20 bases. Germline CDR1 and CDR2: SGHTA and FQGTGA. As DNA, the CDR3 is TGTGCCAGCAGCCTAGGGCCAGCCCCTGGAGGCAATGAGCAGTTCTTC. The encoded protein is CASSLGPAPGGNEQFF. The whole variable domain, filled in from reference TRBV7-3 and TRBJ2-1, reads GAGVSQTPSNKVTEKGKYVELRCDPISGHTALYWYRQSLGQGPEFLIYFQGTGAADDSGLPNDRFFAVRPEGSVSTLKIQRTERGDSAVYLCASSLGPAPGGNEQFFGPGTRLTVL.

The gene calls are TRBV5-4 and TRBJ1-6, with a possible D match to TRBD1 (5 bases). The germline V and J ends were trimmed by 5 bases and 3 bases, with 12 bases remaining between them. CDR1 is SGHNT and CDR2 is YYREEE in the germline V gene (reference sequence). The CDR3 loop spans 15 amino acids. This CDR3 is CASRQDGLYNSPLHF. The CDR3 nucleotides read TGTGCCAGCAGACAGGACGGCCTCTATAATTCACCCCTCCACTTT. The full variable domain, completed using reference TRBV5-4 and TRBJ1-6, is ETGVTQSPTHLIKTRGQQVTLRCSSQSGHNTVSWYQQALGQGPQFIFQYYREEENGRGNFPPRFSGLQFPNYSSELNVNALELDDSALYLCASRQDGLYNSPLHFGNGTRLTVT.

The genes are TRBV19 and TRBJ1-1, with D unclear. There are 13 residues in the CDR3. Looked up from germline, CDR1 is LNHDA and CDR2 is SQIVND (reference sequence). Trimming shortened V by 3 bases and J by 8 bases, and 13 bases separated the two germline ends. CDR3: CASSIDTPKEAFF. The CDR3 DNA follows: TGTGCCAGTAGTATCGACACACCAAAAGAAGCTTTCTTT. Complete variable domain (other parts from reference TRBV19 and TRBJ1-1): DGGITQSPKYLFRKEGQNVTLSCEQNLNHDAMYWYRQDPGQGLRLIYYSQIVNDFQKGDIAEGYSVSREKKESFPLTVTSAQKNPTAFYLCASSIDTPKEAFFGQGTRLTVV.

V is TRBV7-9 and J is TRBJ1-2, with no clear D. The CDR3 has 13 residues. The germline V gene has CDR1 SEHNR and CDR2 FQNEAQ (reference sequence). V shed 5 bases and J shed 4 bases, with 11 bases lying between them. The CDR3 region has the DNA TGTGCCAGCAGCACCTTACAAGTCTATGGCTACACCTTC. Translation gives CASSTLQVYGYTF.

The genes are TRBV28 and TRBJ2-5; 7 nucleotides match TRBD1. The CDR3 has 13 amino acids. The germline V gene has CDR1 MDHEN and CDR2 SYDVKM. After removal of 3 bases from V and 5 bases from J, the junction contained 3 bases not matched to a gene. The CDR3 DNA reads TGTGCCAGCAGTTTGGGACAGCGGGAGACCCAGTACTTC. It translates to CASSLGQRETQYF. The full variable domain, completed using reference TRBV28 and TRBJ2-5, is DVKVTQSSRYLVKRTGEKVFLECVQDMDHENMFWYRQDPGLGLRLIYFSYDVKMKEKGDIPEGYSVSREKKERFSLILESASTNQTSMYLCASSLGQRETQYFGPGTRLLVL.

V gene TRBV11-3 combines with J gene TRBJ2-1; a weak D match, TRBD2 (6 bases). Per the germline V gene, CDR1 is SGHNT and CDR2 is YENEEA. V gave up 5 bases and J gave up 8 bases, with 22 bases separating them. This CDR3 is built from 16 residues. CDR3 protein: CASSPSRQGGADEQFF. The CDR3 DNA follows: TGTGCCAGCAGCCCTAGTCGGCAGGGAGGTGCAGATGAGCAGTTCTTC.

The V gene is TRBV19, the J gene TRBJ2-7; D is perhaps TRBD1 (5 bases). Trimming left V 2 bases short and J 6 bases short, with 14 bases between. This CDR3 region has 14 residues. Germline V gene lookup returns CDR1 LNHDA and CDR2 SQIVND (reference sequence). The CDR3 nucleotides are TGTGCCAGTAGTATAACAGGTCGAATCGGCGAGCAGTACTTC. Translated: CASSITGRIGEQYF.

The chain carries TRBV9 and TRBJ2-7; 9 nucleotides line up with TRBD2. The trim removed 0 bases at V and 7 bases at J, leaving 5 bases unmatched. Germline lookup yields CDR1 SGDLS and CDR2 YYNGEE. This CDR3 has 14 residues. CDR3 region: CASSVGSGSQEQYF. The CDR3 nucleotides are TGTGCCAGCAGCGTAGGTAGCGGGAGCCAAGAGCAGTACTTC.

The V gene is TRBV7-2, the J gene TRBJ2-5; D perhaps matches TRBD2 (6 bases). The CDR3 is made up of 12 amino acids. V lost 5 bases to trimming and J lost 5 bases, with 9 bases between them. Germline assignment: CDR1 SGHTA and CDR2 FQGNSA. In DNA form, the CDR3 reads TGTGCCAGCAGCCGACTAGACGAGACCCAGTACTTC. As protein: CASSRLDETQYF.

The chain joins TRBV9 to TRBJ2-5; 11 nucleotides align to TRBD2. V lost 3 bases, J lost 4 bases, and 5 bases stayed unmatched. The CDR3 totals 15 residues. Germline loops: CDR1 SGDLS, CDR2 YYNGEE. This CDR3 is CASSEWGLAVETQYF. DNA of the CDR3: TGTGCCAGCAGCGAATGGGGACTAGCGGTAGAGACCCAGTACTTC.

The V call is TRBV7-6, the J call TRBJ2-5; 11 bases match TRBD2. Germline CDR1 SGHVS, CDR2 FNYEAQ. The CDR3 consists of 18 residues. V lost 0 bases and J lost 5; bases outside the gene matches: 11. CDR3 nucleotide sequence: TGTGCCAGCAGCTTAGCGCCTGATTTAGCGGGAGGGCGGGAGACCCAGTACTTC. Translation gives CASSLAPDLAGGRETQYF.

V and J are TRBV5-6 and TRBJ1-1; D is unclear. Trimming stripped 4 bases from V and 4 bases from J, with 23 bases between. Germline values: CDR1 SGHDT, CDR2 YYEEEE. CDR3 length equals 17 residues. CDR3 DNA: TGTGCCAGCAGCCAAACAGAGGGCGTAGGAATGGGCACTGAAGCTTTCTTT. It yields the protein CASSQTEGVGMGTEAFF.

This chain uses TRBV19 with TRBJ1-2; 9 bases fit TRBD1. CDR1 is LNHDA and CDR2 is SQIVND in the germline V gene (reference sequence). J gave up 6 bases and V 1 base, and 0 bases lay outside the gene matches. This CDR3 region has 13 residues. The CDR3 spells CASSIGQGDGYTF. The CDR3 coding sequence is TGTGCCAGTAGTATAGGACAGGGGGATGGCTACACCTTC.

The genes are TRBV15 and TRBJ2-7, with D perhaps TRBD2 (5 bases). Germline V gene sequence: CDR1 LNHNV, CDR2 YYDKDF (reference sequence). The V gene lost 6 bases and the J gene lost 7 bases, with 19 bases spanning the gap. The CDR3 contains 14 residues. CDR3 loop: CATRDFGGFGEQYF. DNA for the CDR3: TGTGCCACCAGGGATTTTGGCGGGTTTGGAGAGCAGTACTTC. Combining the CDR3 with reference TRBV15 and TRBJ2-7 gives the whole variable domain DAMVIQNPRYQVTQFGKPVTLSCSQTLNHNVMYWYQQKSSQAPKLLFHYYDKDFNNEADTPDNFQSRRPNTSFCFLDIRSPGLGDTAMYLCATRDFGGFGEQYFGPGTRLTVT.

The chain employs TRBV10-2 and TRBJ2-1, with D maybe TRBD2 (6 bases). Germline V gene lookup returns CDR1 WSHSY and CDR2 SAAADI. Deletions cut 6 bases from V and 8 bases from J, with 11 bases between. The CDR3 contains 12 residues. The CDR3 DNA follows: TGCGCCAGCAGAGACCCGGGGGATGAGCAGTTCTTC. It is translated as CASRDPGDEQFF.

CDR3 amino acids: CASSQDWHTGLRSPRNTIYF. As DNA, the CDR3 is TGCGCCAGCAGCCAAGATTGGCATACAGGGCTCCGTAGCCCGAGAAACACCATATATTTT. V usage is TRBV4-3 and J usage is TRBJ1-3, with TRBD1 as a possible D gene (6 bases). CDR3 size: 20 residues. Germline lookup yields CDR1 LGHNA and CDR2 YSLEER. V was pared by 0 bases and J by 5 bases, with 26 bases between.

The chain is built from TRBV6-5 and TRBJ2-6; the D gene is possibly TRBD2 (5 bases). This CDR3 comprises 15 residues. Germline CDR1 MNHEY, CDR2 SVGAGI. Deletions cut 5 bases from V and 0 bases from J, with 8 bases between. CDR3 amino acids: CASSLGVSGANVLTF. CDR3 DNA: TGTGCCAGCAGTCTCGGGGTCTCTGGGGCCAACGTCCTGACTTTC.

The rearrangement joins TRBV7-8 to TRBJ1-2; D is ambiguous. The germline V gene has CDR1 SGHVS and CDR2 FQNEAQ. V lost 2 bases and J 2 bases, leaving 9 bases between the germline ends. The CDR3 is 14 amino acids. The CDR3 loop reads CASSLNNKNYGYTF. DNA of the CDR3: TGTGCCAGCAGCTTAAACAATAAGAACTATGGCTACACCTTC.

V usage is TRBV5-1 and J usage is TRBJ2-1; 10 nucleotides line up with TRBD2. CDR1 is SGHRS, CDR2 YFSETQ, per germline. V gave up 7 bases and J gave up 6 bases; unmatched junction bases: 7. The CDR3 loop spans 14 amino acids. CDR3: CASATSGILNEQFF. CDR3 DNA sequence: TGCGCCAGCGCAACTAGCGGGATCCTCAATGAGCAGTTCTTC.

V and J are TRBV15 and TRBJ2-2, with D maybe TRBD1 (6 bases). With 0 bases removed from V and 4 bases from J, the gap between germline ends came to 24 bases. Germline loops: CDR1 LNHNV, CDR2 YYDKDF (reference sequence). CDR3 length: 20 amino acids. DNA of the CDR3: TGTGCCACCAGCAGAGATAGGCCGGACAGCCAATTTTATATCACCGGGGAGCTGTTTTTT. It codes for CATSRDRPDSQFYITGELFF.

The genes are TRBV29-1 and TRBJ2-5; D is undetermined. V gave up 6 bases and J gave up 3 bases, with 8 bases separating them. Germline CDR1 is SQVTM and CDR2 is ANQGSEA. CDR3 length: 11 residues. The CDR3 protein is CSVGLKETQYF. As DNA, the CDR3 is TGCAGCGTCGGGTTAAAAGAGACCCAGTACTTC. The full variable domain, its missing parts supplied by reference TRBV29-1 and TRBJ2-5, is SAVISQKPSRDICQRGTSLTIQCQVDSQVTMMFWYRQQPGQSLTLIATANQGSEATYESGFVIDKFPISRPNLTFSTLTVSNMSPEDSSIYLCSVGLKETQYFGPGTRLLVL.

The chain employs TRBV29-1 and TRBJ2-3; TRBD2 is a possible D gene (6 bases). The V gene lost 5 bases and the J gene lost 3 bases, with 12 bases spanning the gap. This CDR3 has 13 amino acids. The germline V gene has CDR1 SQVTM and CDR2 ANQGSEA. This CDR3 is CSVSGDPTDTQYF. Written as DNA, the CDR3 is TGCAGCGTTTCGGGGGACCCAACAGATACGCAGTATTTT.

The table lists this clone with a few counts. The chain has TRBV7-2 and TRBJ2-3, with D hard to call. V was pared by 5 bases and J by 5 bases, with 11 bases between. The germline gives CDR1 SGHTA, CDR2 FQGNSA. This CDR3 is built from 13 residues. In nucleotides, the CDR3 is TGTGCCAGCAGCATATCGACAAGAGATACGCAGTATTTT. This translates into CASSISTRDTQYF.